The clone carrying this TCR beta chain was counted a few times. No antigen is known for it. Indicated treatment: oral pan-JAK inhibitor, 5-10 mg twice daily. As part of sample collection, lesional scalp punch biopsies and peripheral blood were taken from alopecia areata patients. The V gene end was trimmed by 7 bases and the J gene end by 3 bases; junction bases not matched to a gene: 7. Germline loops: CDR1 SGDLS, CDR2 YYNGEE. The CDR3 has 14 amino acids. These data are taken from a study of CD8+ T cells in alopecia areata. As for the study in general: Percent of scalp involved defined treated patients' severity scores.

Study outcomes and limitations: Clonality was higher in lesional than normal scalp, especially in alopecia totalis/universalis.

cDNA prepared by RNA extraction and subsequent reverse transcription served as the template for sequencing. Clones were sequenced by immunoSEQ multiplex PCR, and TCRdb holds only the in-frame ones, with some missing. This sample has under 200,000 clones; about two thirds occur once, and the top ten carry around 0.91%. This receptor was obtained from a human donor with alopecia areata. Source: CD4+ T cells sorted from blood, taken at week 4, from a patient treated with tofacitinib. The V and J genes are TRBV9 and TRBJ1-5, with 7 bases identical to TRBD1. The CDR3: CASSQGQINQPQHF. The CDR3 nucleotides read TGTGCCAGCTCCCAGGGACAGATCAATCAGCCCCAGCATTTT.